This T cell receptor beta chain was observed in a study of blood T cell repertoires in COVID-19. Profiling relied on immunoSEQ multiplex PCR, and the TCRdb table lists in-frame clones only, not all of them. Of roughly 270,000 clones listed, approximately 80% were seen once; the top ten hold more than 4%. Cohort assignment relied on participant-reported clinical history. The material sequenced was PBMCs or T cells enriched from blood (not recorded which). The receptor comes from a man between 35 and 55 years old who had been exposed to COVID-19.

In DNA form, the CDR3 reads TGTGCCAGCAGCGCCACCGACAGCAACTACAATGAGCAGTTCTTC. This sequence encodes CASSATDSNYNEQFF. The chain combines TRBV9 with TRBJ2-1, with a tentative D call TRBD1 (5 bases). Germline V gene sequence: CDR1 SGDLS, CDR2 YYNGEE. V was pared by 3 bases and J by 3 bases, with 13 bases between. This CDR3 is 15 amino acids long. The complete variable domain, with remaining parts taken from reference TRBV9 and TRBJ2-1, reads DSGVTQTPKHLITATGQRVTLRCSPRSGDLSVYWYQQSLDQGLQFLIQYYNGEERAKGNILERFSAQQFPDLHSELNLSSLELGDSALYFCASSATDSNYNEQFFGPGTRLTVL.